This T cell receptor (beta chain) appears in the sequencing data of a study of identical twins. This CDR3 is built from 15 residues. The V and J ends lost 1 base and 1 base, in that order; junction bases with no gene match: 1. Germline loops: CDR1 SEHNR, CDR2 FQNEAQ (reference sequence). TCRdb independently ran MiXCR on the 5' RACE reads; one entry per CDR3 protein. Among some 1,600,000 distinct CDR3 sequences listed, about 32% were seen once. Sequencing input: cord blood. The origin of this receptor is a newborn girl in good health. V gene TRBV7-9 combines with J gene TRBJ2-5, with 9 bases that match TRBD2. The CDR3 protein is CASSLGGLAQETQYF. The CDR3 DNA reads TGTGCCAGCAGCTTAGGGGGACTAGCCCAAGAGACCCAGTACTTC.